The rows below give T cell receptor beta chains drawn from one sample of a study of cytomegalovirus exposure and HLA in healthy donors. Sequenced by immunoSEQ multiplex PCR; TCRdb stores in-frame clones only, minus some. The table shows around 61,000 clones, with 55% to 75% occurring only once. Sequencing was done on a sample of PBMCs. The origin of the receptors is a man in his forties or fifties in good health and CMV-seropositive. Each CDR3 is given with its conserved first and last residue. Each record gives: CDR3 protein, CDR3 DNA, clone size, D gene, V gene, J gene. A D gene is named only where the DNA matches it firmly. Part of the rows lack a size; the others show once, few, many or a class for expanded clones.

CDR3 protein: CASSVAGGEWETQYF; CDR3 DNA: TGTGCCAGCAGCGTAGCTGGAGGGGAGTGGGAGACCCAGTACTTC; clone size: -; D gene: -; V gene: TRBV9; J gene: TRBJ2-5
CDR3 protein: CAISEAENYGYTF; CDR3 DNA: TGTGCCATCAGTGAGGCAGAAAACTATGGCTACACCTTC; clone size: -; D gene: -; V gene: TRBV10-3; J gene: TRBJ1-2
CDR3 protein: CASSQGLAGGSNTGELFF; CDR3 DNA: TGTGCCAGCAGCCAGGGACTAGCGGGGGGCTCGAACACCGGGGAGCTGTTTTTT; clone size: -; D gene: TRBD2; V gene: TRBV4-2; J gene: TRBJ2-2
CDR3 protein: CASEAGANVLTF; CDR3 DNA: TGTGCCAGCGAGGCTGGGGCCAACGTCCTGACTTTC; clone size: -; D gene: -; V gene: TRBV2; J gene: TRBJ2-6
CDR3 protein: CASSPPDTPYEQYF; CDR3 DNA: TGTGCCAGCTCACCTCCGGACACTCCCTACGAGCAGTACTTC; clone size: once; D gene: -; V gene: TRBV18; J gene: TRBJ2-7
CDR3 protein: CASNQTPGQKITEAFF; CDR3 DNA: TGTGCCAGCAATCAGACTCCGGGACAGAAGATCACTGAAGCTTTCTTT; clone size: -; D gene: TRBD1; V gene: TRBV6-6; J gene: TRBJ1-1
CDR3 protein: CASSLLSTVSYEQCF; CDR3 DNA: TGTGCCAGCAGCTTATTGTCGACAGTCTCCTACGAGCAGTGCTTC; clone size: -; D gene: -; V gene: TRBV7-2; J gene: TRBJ2-7
CDR3 protein: CASSLVAGAYEQYF; CDR3 DNA: TGTGCCAGCAGCTTAGTGGCGGGTGCCTACGAGCAGTACTTC; clone size: once; D gene: -; V gene: TRBV11-2; J gene: TRBJ2-7
CDR3 protein: CASSPRDYLWEQYF; CDR3 DNA: TGTGCCAGCTCACCACGGGACTACCTCTGGGAGCAGTACTTC; clone size: -; D gene: TRBD2; V gene: TRBV18; J gene: TRBJ2-7
CDR3 protein: CASSSPPGGLGANVLTF; CDR3 DNA: TGTGCCAGCAGCTCCCCCCCGGGGGGGCTTGGGGCCAACGTCCTGACTTTC; clone size: -; D gene: TRBD2; V gene: TRBV7-8; J gene: TRBJ2-6
CDR3 protein: CASSLRAGGDYNEQFF; CDR3 DNA: TGTGCCAGCAGCTTACGAGCGGGAGGAGACTACAATGAGCAGTTCTTC; clone size: -; D gene: TRBD2; V gene: TRBV5-4; J gene: TRBJ2-1
CDR3 protein: CAISDSGLIMNTEAFF; CDR3 DNA: TGTGCCATCAGTGACTCCGGACTGATAATGAACACTGAAGCTTTCTTT; clone size: -; D gene: -; V gene: TRBV10-3; J gene: TRBJ1-1
CDR3 protein: CASDYLETQYF; CDR3 DNA: TGTGCCTCCGACTATTTAGAGACCCAGTACTTC; clone size: -; D gene: -; V gene: TRBV30; J gene: TRBJ2-5
CDR3 protein: CASNKRERYNEQFF; CDR3 DNA: TGTGCCAGCAACAAGCGGGAACGGTACAATGAGCAGTTCTTC; clone size: -; D gene: TRBD2; V gene: TRBV7-2; J gene: TRBJ2-1
CDR3 protein: CASGLATRWDSTGTSRTYEQYF; CDR3 DNA: TGTGCTAGTGGTTTGGCTACACGCTGGGACAGCACCGGGACTAGCAGAACCTACGAGCAGTACTTC; clone size: -; D gene: TRBD2; V gene: TRBV12-5; J gene: TRBJ2-7
CDR3 protein: CASSQASVSSTDTQYF; CDR3 DNA: TGCGCCAGCAGCCAAGCATCAGTCTCTAGCACAGATACGCAGTATTTT; clone size: once; D gene: -; V gene: TRBV4-3; J gene: TRBJ2-3
CDR3 protein: CSSNSGYTEAFF; CDR3 DNA: TGTTCCAGCAACTCTGGTTACACTGAAGCTTTCTTT; clone size: -; D gene: -; V gene: TRBV7-9; J gene: TRBJ1-1
CDR3 protein: CASSLAWTSGRNTDTQYF; CDR3 DNA: TGTGCCAGCAGCTTAGCCTGGACTAGCGGGAGGAACACAGATACGCAGTATTTT; clone size: -; D gene: TRBD2; V gene: TRBV7-6; J gene: TRBJ2-3
CDR3 protein: CASRGGSATQYF; CDR3 DNA: TGTGCCAGCAGGGGGGGGAGTGCTACGCAGTATTTT; clone size: -; D gene: TRBD2; V gene: TRBV2; J gene: TRBJ2-3
CDR3 protein: CASSPGGANVLTF; CDR3 DNA: TGTGCTAGCAGCCCGGGTGGGGCCAACGTCCTGACTTTC; clone size: few; D gene: -; V gene: TRBV7-7; J gene: TRBJ2-6